What follows are 30 T cell receptor beta chains derived from one specimen sequenced in a study of radiation and T cells in renal cell carcinoma (dated by TCRdb to the early 2020s). The label giving this sample's time point can be read as: blood 4 weeks post-SBRT, at nephrectomy. This sample's treatment or condition label indicates: 15 Gy SBRT to primary tumor, nephrectomy 4 weeks later. Libraries were built with the immunoSEQ multiplex PCR assay. The source is immuneACCESS, and TCRdb retained only in-frame sequences with V and J called. Part of the clones is not carried over; for the studies checked, unresolved V genes explain less than half of this, and the remainder is unexplained. The sample table records fewer than 200,000 clones; roughly 90% of these occur just once. The top ten clonotypes cover around 11% of the sample. Sequencing was performed on blood, taken from a patient whose treatment included radiotherapy and nephrectomy. Every receptor here comes from a woman between 45 and 65 years old with renal cell carcinoma.

The genes are TRBV7-8 and TRBJ2-7; 10 nucleotides match TRBD1. This CDR3 is built from 15 residues. CDR1 SGHVS and CDR2 FQNEAQ come from the germline V gene. V shed 4 bases, J shed 5 bases, and the junction held 8 bases outside the gene matches. The CDR3 reads CASSSRDRGLDEQYF. CDR3 nucleotide sequence: TGTGCCAGCAGCTCCAGAGACAGGGGGCTTGACGAGCAGTACTTC.

The chain uses TRBV5-1 and TRBJ2-1; no reliable D call. V lost 0 bases and J lost 1, with 8 bases in between. Germline V CDR1 and CDR2: SGHRS, YFSETQ. CDR3 size: 15 residues. The CDR3 is CASSLDVGSYNEQFF. CDR3 bases: TGCGCCAGCAGCTTGGATGTCGGGTCCTACAATGAGCAGTTCTTC.

The J gene is TRBJ2-5, the V gene TRBV6-5; 7 bases map to TRBD2. Trimming at V came to 4 bases and at J to 1 base, leaving 3 bases not matched to a gene. Germline CDR1 MNHEY, CDR2 SVGAGI. The CDR3 runs 14 residues. CDR3 bases: TGTGCCAGCAGTTCGGCTAGCGGCCAAGAGACCCAGTACTTC. Protein sequence: CASSSASGQETQYF.

V gene TRBV7-2 combines with J gene TRBJ1-1; 8 nucleotides agree with TRBD1. The CDR3 length is 15 residues. J gave up 1 base and V 5 bases, and 6 bases lay outside the gene matches. Germline CDR1 SGHTA, CDR2 FQGNSA. CDR3 in DNA: TGTGCCAGCAGCGCCAGACAGGGGACGAACACTGAAGCTTTCTTT. Protein: CASSARQGTNTEAFF. The full variable domain, in which reference TRBV7-2 and TRBJ1-1 provide the parts outside the CDR3, is GAGVSQSPSNKVTEKGKDVELRCDPISGHTALYWYRQSLGQGLEFLIYFQGNSAPDKSGLPSDRFSAERTGGSVSTLTIQRTQQEDSAVYLCASSARQGTNTEAFFGQGTRLTVV.

The V and J genes are TRBV11-1 and TRBJ1-3, with D hard to call. Germline-derived CDR1 and CDR2 are SGHAT and FQDESV (reference sequence). The V end lost 1 base, the J end lost 5 bases, and 18 bases lay between the germline ends. The CDR3 runs 17 residues. DNA of the CDR3: TGTGCCAGCAGCTTAGGACCTACACCCCTTGGGCGAAACACCATATATTTT. This sequence encodes CASSLGPTPLGRNTIYF.

There are a few counts of this clone. The V call is TRBV30, the J call TRBJ1-1, with D unclear. Trimming left V 3 bases short and J 2 bases short, with 10 bases between. From germline, CDR1 is GTSNPN and CDR2 SVGIG (reference sequence). CDR3 length equals 13 residues. The CDR3 DNA sequence: TGTGCCTGGAGCTTTACTGTCAACACTGAAGCTTTCTTT. Translated: CAWSFTVNTEAFF. The full variable domain, with the rest looked up from reference TRBV30 and TRBJ1-1, is SQTIHQWPATLVQPVGSPLSLECTVEGTSNPNLYWYRQAAGRGLQLLFYSVGIGQISSEVPQNLSASRPQDRQFILSSKKLLLSDSGFYLCAWSFTVNTEAFFGQGTRLTVV.

The CDR3 is CASSVVSGGGETQYF. CDR3 nucleotides: TGTGCCAGCAGCGTAGTCTCTGGAGGGGGAGAGACCCAGTACTTC. The V and J genes are TRBV9 and TRBJ2-5; D is possibly TRBD1 or TRBD2 (6 bases each). CDR3 size: 15 residues. Germline lookup yields CDR1 SGDLS and CDR2 YYNGEE. Trimming removed 0 bases from V and 4 bases from J, with 13 bases in between.

Only a few counts were recorded for this clone. The V and J genes are TRBV2 and TRBJ1-1; D unclear. V gave up 7 bases and J gave up 1 base, with 16 bases separating them. CDR1 and CDR2 (germline): SNHLY, FYNNEI. The CDR3 runs to 15 residues. CDR3 protein: CASKMVTSTNTEAFF. The DNA for the CDR3 is TGTGCCAGCAAAATGGTGACCAGTACGAACACTGAAGCTTTCTTT.

V usage is TRBV6-4 and J usage is TRBJ1-1; 11 positions agree with TRBD1. Per the germline V gene, CDR1 is MRHNA and CDR2 is SNTAGT. With 2 bases clipped from V and 3 bases from J, the junction kept 8 bases outside the gene matches. The CDR3 runs 17 residues. The CDR3 DNA reads TGTGCCAGCAGTGACGTGGGACAGGGGGTAAGGGACACTGAAGCTTTCTTT. Translated, it gives CASSDVGQGVRDTEAFF.

Here the CDR3 DNA reads TGTGCCAGCAGTTACTCGGGCGTCAACTACGAGCAGTACTTC. It yields the protein CASSYSGVNYEQYF. The chain has TRBV6-5 and TRBJ2-7; D unresolved. CDR1 is MNHEY and CDR2 is SVGAGI in the germline V gene. Trimming took 0 bases from V and 3 from J, leaving 9 bases between them. The CDR3 spans 14 residues.

The chain has TRBV5-4 and TRBJ2-7, with D tentatively TRBD1 or TRBD2 (5 bases each). V was pared by 0 bases and J by 1 base, with 11 bases between. Germline values: CDR1 SGHNT, CDR2 YYREEE (reference sequence). The CDR3 length is 15 residues. CDR3 in DNA: TGTGCCAGCAGCTTGGATCGGGACCCATCCTACGAGCAGTACTTC. As protein: CASSLDRDPSYEQYF.

The V and J genes are TRBV6-1 and TRBJ2-7; the D gene could be TRBD1 or TRBD2 (5 bases each). V was trimmed by 4 bases and J by 4 bases, leaving 23 bases between them. Germline V gene sequence: CDR1 MNHNS, CDR2 SASEGT. This CDR3 has 17 residues. For the CDR3, the DNA is TGTGCCAGCAGTGCCTTGGTAGCGACAGACACCGGATACGAGCAGTACTTC. Its protein is CASSALVATDTGYEQYF.

The chain combines TRBV7-8 with TRBJ2-7, with TRBD1 matching 10 bases. Germline V lookup: CDR1 SGHVS, CDR2 FQNEAQ. The trim removed 6 bases at V and 1 base at J, leaving 3 bases unmatched. CDR3 size: 14 residues. The CDR3 protein is CASRSDRGSYEQYF. DNA for the CDR3: TGTGCCAGCAGATCGGACAGGGGGTCCTACGAGCAGTACTTC.

The V and J genes are TRBV19 and TRBJ2-1, with 10 bases aligning to TRBD1. Germline V gives CDR1 LNHDA, CDR2 SQIVND (reference sequence). The length of the CDR3 is 19 residues. J lost 7 bases, V lost 4 bases, and 19 bases had no gene match. CDR3 region: CASSTPRQGAPRFENEQFF. The CDR3 nucleotides are TGTGCCAGTAGTACTCCGAGACAGGGGGCCCCCCGATTCGAAAATGAGCAGTTCTTC.

The V and J genes are TRBV10-3 and TRBJ2-1; the match to TRBD2 covers 11 bases. Trimming removed 4 bases from V and 7 bases from J; junction bases left unmatched: 6. This CDR3 has 15 residues. The germline CDR1 and CDR2 sequences are ENHRY and SYGVKD. CDR3 in DNA: TGTGCCATCAGTGGCGGGGGACTAGCGGTTAATGAGCAGTTCTTC. Residues: CAISGGGLAVNEQFF.

This chain uses TRBV21-1 with TRBJ2-3; the table's D call, TRBD2, was not checked against the DNA. TRBV21-1 corresponds to a pseudogene. The CDR3 loop spans 16 amino acids. The CDR3 bases are TGTGCCAGCAGCAAAGCTCCCCGACTAGCAGAAGATACGCAGTATTTT. It is translated as CASSKAPRLAEDTQYF.

This chain joins TRBV11-2 and TRBJ2-3; possible D gene TRBD2, 6 bases. V shed 5 bases and J shed 5 bases, with 11 bases lying between them. The CDR3 length is 13 residues. Germline assignment: CDR1 SGHAT and CDR2 FQNNGV. CDR3 DNA: TGTGCCAGCAGCGCGAGGGGAGGAGATACGCAGTATTTT. Translating gives CASSARGGDTQYF.

This clone was counted a single time. The chain combines TRBV10-2 with TRBJ2-3; D not resolved. This CDR3 has 15 amino acids. Trimming left V 1 base short and J 0 bases short, with 8 bases between. Germline lookup yields CDR1 WSHSY and CDR2 SAAADI. The CDR3 bases are TGCGCCAGCAGTGAGTTTATAACGAGCACAGATACGCAGTATTTT. Translation: CASSEFITSTDTQYF.

The chain combines TRBV7-9 with TRBJ2-5; D not resolved. The V end was cut by 0 bases, the J end by 3 bases, with 8 bases between. The length of the CDR3 is 14 residues. The germline gives CDR1 SEHNR, CDR2 FQNEAQ (reference sequence). The CDR3 sequence: CASSLAGVKETQYF. CDR3 bases: TGTGCCAGCAGCTTAGCGGGTGTGAAAGAGACCCAGTACTTC.

The chain has TRBV5-1 and TRBJ2-5; D may match TRBD1 or TRBD2 (5 bases each). The V and J ends lost 2 bases and 5 bases respectively, with 13 bases between them. CDR1 and CDR2 from the germline V gene are SGHRS and YFSETQ. The CDR3 runs to 14 residues. The CDR3 DNA follows: TGCGCCAGCAGCTTCCCGGGGCTGGTGGAGACCCAGTACTTC. Translating it yields CASSFPGLVETQYF.

This clone came up a few times. The chain uses TRBV7-8 and TRBJ1-1, with 9 positions matching TRBD1. Germline CDR1 is SGHVS and CDR2 is FQNEAQ. The CDR3 is 14 amino acids. The V segment lost 3 bases and the J segment 6 bases; nucleotides outside the gene matches: 5. The chain's CDR3 is CASSFTGGAPEAFF. DNA for the CDR3: TGTGCCAGCAGCTTTACAGGGGGCGCTCCTGAAGCTTTCTTT.

V usage is TRBV19 and J usage is TRBJ1-5; possible D gene TRBD1, 5 bases. The CDR3 contains 17 residues. Germline CDR1 is LNHDA and CDR2 is SQIVND (reference sequence). V lost 4 bases, J lost 3 bases, and 19 bases lay in between. For the CDR3, the DNA is TGTGCCAGTAGTACGGGACGTGGGATTTTATACAATCAGCCCCAGCATTTT. As protein: CASSTGRGILYNQPQHF.

This clone occurred a few times. The rearrangement uses TRBV6-5 and TRBJ1-1, with D perhaps matching TRBD1 (6 bases). The V and J ends lost 0 bases and 4 bases respectively, with 12 bases between them. CDR3 size: 15 residues. CDR1 is MNHEY and CDR2 is SVGAGI in the germline V gene. The CDR3: CASSYSQGLGTEAFF. For the CDR3, the DNA is TGTGCCAGCAGTTACTCACAGGGCCTGGGCACTGAAGCTTTCTTT.

The CDR3 reads CASTKWGGDQETQYF. Written as DNA, the CDR3 is TGTGCCAGTACCAAATGGGGAGGGGACCAAGAGACCCAGTACTTC. This chain uses TRBV19 with TRBJ2-5; 7 bases line up with TRBD2. The trim removed 7 bases at V and 0 bases at J, leaving 8 bases unmatched. Germline CDR1 LNHDA, CDR2 SQIVND (reference sequence). CDR3 length equals 15 residues.

This chain uses TRBV11-2 with TRBJ2-7; no reliable D call. Trimming removed 0 bases at V and 2 bases at J, with 5 bases between. This CDR3 region has 13 residues. Per germline, CDR1 SGHAT and CDR2 FQNNGV. The CDR3 nucleotides are TGTGCCAGCAGCTTAGATCCCCCCTACGAGCAGTACTTC. As protein: CASSLDPPYEQYF.

The chain couples TRBV9 to TRBJ2-1, with D perhaps TRBD1 (6 bases). This CDR3 is built from 14 residues. Germline assignment: CDR1 SGDLS and CDR2 YYNGEE. Trimming pared 3 bases from V and 5 bases from J, leaving 12 bases between. CDR3 in amino acids: CASSAGQPNNEQFF. Here the CDR3 DNA reads TGTGCCAGCAGCGCAGGACAGCCCAACAATGAGCAGTTCTTC.

The sample holds one count of this clone. The genes are TRBV5-1 and TRBJ1-2; no definite D call. Trimming took 0 bases from V and 8 from J, leaving 14 bases between them. Germline CDR1 SGHRS, CDR2 YFSETQ. CDR3 length: 14 residues. CDR3 DNA sequence: TGCGCCAGCAGCTTGGAGCCACCGTTTGACGGCTACACCTTC. Its translation: CASSLEPPFDGYTF.

This chain joins TRBV7-9 and TRBJ2-7; D possibly corresponds to TRBD1 (6 bases). The CDR3 length is 15 residues. V gave up 5 bases and J gave up 3 bases, with 17 bases separating them. Germline V gene lookup returns CDR1 SEHNR and CDR2 FQNEAQ (reference sequence). CDR3 region: CASSPRQETIYEQYF. CDR3 bases: TGTGCCAGCAGCCCCCGACAGGAGACGATCTACGAGCAGTACTTC.

This chain joins TRBV6-1 and TRBJ2-7; D not resolved. V was trimmed by 8 bases and J by 3 bases, leaving 11 bases between them. Looked up from germline, CDR1 is MNHNS and CDR2 is SASEGT. This CDR3 is built from 12 residues. CDR3 sequence reads: CASGEEYYEQYF. The CDR3 DNA is TGTGCCAGCGGAGAAGAGTACTACGAGCAGTACTTC.

The chain uses TRBV2 and TRBJ2-3, with TRBD1 matching over 7 bases. CDR3 length: 19 residues. CDR1 is SNHLY, CDR2 FYNNEI, per germline. V shed 1 base, J shed 2 bases, and the junction held 15 bases outside the gene matches. CDR3 amino acids: CASSEVVGQLILPTDTQYF. As DNA, the CDR3 is TGTGCCAGCAGTGAAGTGGTGGGACAGCTAATATTACCCACAGATACGCAGTATTTT.